This T cell receptor (beta chain) was found in a study of graft-versus-host responses after intestinal transplantation. Measured with immunoSEQ multiplex PCR; TCRdb has only the in-frame clones, and not every one. This table holds about 36,000 clones, roughly 94% found once. As regards this clone: The antigen is unknown.

Study-level findings and limits: GvH clones appeared in recipient marrow, some first in ileum or blood. The study found high graft-versus-host to host-versus-graft clonal ratios in allografts of patients with graft-donor T cell macrochimerism.

The V and J ends lost 0 bases and 8 bases, in that order; junction bases with no gene match: 7. The CDR3 sequence is 15 residues long. Per the germline V gene, CDR1 is SGHRS and CDR2 is YFSETQ. The sample in question was unstimulated CD4+ T cells sorted from spleen or lymph node cells, obtained before transplant. This receptor was taken from a human donor who was the organ donor for an intestinal transplant. The rearrangement uses TRBV5-1 and TRBJ1-2; 10 nucleotides match TRBD1. The CDR3 coding sequence is TGCGCCAGCAGCTTGGCCTGGGACAGGGGCGGAGGCTACACCTTC. The encoded protein is CASSLAWDRGGGYTF.